This T cell receptor (beta chain) was documented in a study of cytomegalovirus exposure and HLA in healthy donors. For this clone: Its antigen is as yet unknown.

The study, taken as a whole, reports: Per published reports, the classifier diagnosed cytomegalovirus status with high specificity and sensitivity.

PCR primers comprised 60 Vbeta and 13 Jbeta primers. Clones were read by immunoSEQ multiplex PCR, and TCRdb kept only the in-frame ones, dropping some. The table lists about 98,000 clones, about three quarters of them singletons. Trimming cost V 6 bases and J 11 bases; bases outside gene matches: 14. The germline V gene has CDR1 SQVTM and CDR2 ANQGSEA. The length of the CDR3 is 13 residues. V is TRBV29-1 and J is TRBJ1-1, with 8 bases identical to TRBD1. The specimen sequenced was PBMCs. The sequence came from a human donor in good health. The CDR3 region is CSVETLNRGLAFF. The CDR3 DNA follows: TGCAGCGTCGAAACGTTAAACAGGGGGTTGGCTTTCTTT. Looking up the rest from reference TRBV29-1 and TRBJ1-1 gives the full variable domain: SAVISQKPSRDICQRGTSLTIQCQVDSQVTMMFWYRQQPGQSLTLIATANQGSEATYESGFVIDKFPISRPNLTFSTLTVSNMSPEDSSIYLCSVETLNRGLAFFGQGTRLTVV.